A selection of T cell receptor beta chains follows, all from one sample in a study of CD8+ T cells in alopecia areata. Here immunoSEQ multiplex PCR was the method, and the copy in TCRdb shows in-frame clones only, minus some. Among fewer than 350,000 clones listed, about 62% were seen once. The source was CD4+ T cells sorted from blood, collected at week 24, from a patient treated with tofacitinib. The receptors derive from a human donor with alopecia areata. The CDR3 runs from the conserved cysteine through the conserved F or W. The order of the fields is D gene, clone size, J gene, V gene, CDR3 DNA, CDR3 protein. The D gene is left open where the match is weak. For some rows the clone size is stated as once, few or many, or as a class when expanded; others skip it.

- | - | TRBJ1-6 | TRBV19 | TGTGCCAGTAGTATAGCGGGACGTGGGACTCTGCTCCACTTT | CASSIAGRGTLLHF
- | few | TRBJ2-4 | TRBV9 | TGTGCCAGCAGCGTTGGTAAGACCAAAAACATTCAGTACTTC | CASSVGKTKNIQYF
TRBD1 | - | TRBJ1-2 | TRBV6-5 | TGTGCCAGCAGCTCCACAGGGGGAGGCTATGGCTACACCTTC | CASSSTGGGYGYTF
- | - | TRBJ1-1 | TRBV2 | TGTGCCAGCAGTATCCTCCAGGGTCTACCAGACACTGAAGCTTTCTTT | CASSILQGLPDTEAFF
TRBD1 | once | TRBJ2-3 | TRBV7-8 | TGTGCCAGCAGCTTAGAGGGGGCAGGGAACACAGATACGCAGTATTTT | CASSLEGAGNTDTQYF
TRBD2 | - | TRBJ2-1 | TRBV27 | TGTGCCAGCAGTTCACCCAGCGGGGGGGCGAAGAATGAGCAGTTCTTC | CASSSPSGGAKNEQFF
TRBD1 | few | TRBJ2-5 | TRBV5-1 | TGCGCCAGCAGCTTGCTACAGGGGTTTGTTGAGACCCAGTACTTC | CASSLLQGFVETQYF
- | - | TRBJ1-1 | TRBV5-6 | TGTGCCAGCAGCTTGGGTTTGGGGCAGCACACTGAAGCTTTCTTT | CASSLGLGQHTEAFF
TRBD1 | - | TRBJ1-1 | TRBV29-1 | TGCAGCGTTGAACCTAGGCAGGGGGGGACTGAAGCTTTCTTT | CSVEPRQGGTEAFF
TRBD1 | - | TRBJ1-5 | TRBV4-3 | TGCGCCAGCAGCCCGGGACAGGGCAGCAATCAGCCCCAGCATTTT | CASSPGQGSNQPQHF
TRBD1 | - | TRBJ1-2 | TRBV9 | TGTGCCAGCAGCGTCTTAGCTGGGGACAGCTTTGATGGCTACACCTTC | CASSVLAGDSFDGYTF
- | few | TRBJ2-1 | TRBV29-1 | TGCAGCGTTGGGCCGACCGGGGGCTACAATGAGCAGTTCTTC | CSVGPTGGYNEQFF
- | once | TRBJ1-2 | TRBV29-1 | TGCAGCGTTGCCGAGTGGGCTGGCTACACCTTC | CSVAEWAGYTF
- | - | TRBJ1-1 | TRBV5-6 | TGTGCCAGCAGCTTGGGCTGGTTGTCGGGGAGGACTGAAGCTTTCTTT | CASSLGWLSGRTEAFF
- | - | TRBJ1-2 | TRBV29-1 | TGCAGCTTTCGTAGACAGGCTAACTATGGCTACACCTTC | CSFRRQANYGYTF
- | - | TRBJ2-2 | TRBV2 | TGTGCCAGCAACCTTCGTCCGGGGGGCGCAACCGGGGAGCTGTTTTTT | CASNLRPGGATGELFF
- | - | TRBJ2-3 | TRBV14 | TGTGCCAGCAGCCAAGATCGATTGGGGCGTCGCACAGATACGCAGTATTTT | CASSQDRLGRRTDTQYF
TRBD2 | - | TRBJ2-1 | TRBV2 | TGTGCCAGCAGGGGACTAGCGGGGACCTACAATGAGCAGTTCTTC | CASRGLAGTYNEQFF
- | - | TRBJ2-5 | TRBV29-1 | TGCAGCGTTGCGTTTGGGCCACAGGGTGTCACGGAGACCCAGTACTTC | CSVAFGPQGVTETQYF
- | - | TRBJ1-5 | TRBV28 | TGTGCCAGCAAACTGGGAGGGAGCGGCAATCAGCCCCAGCATTTT | CASKLGGSGNQPQHF
- | - | TRBJ2-3 | TRBV30 | TGTGCCTGGAGTACGTCAGATACGCAGTATTTT | CAWSTSDTQYF
TRBD1 | - | TRBJ1-1 | TRBV6-1 | TGTGCCAGCAGTGTGGACAGGGCTTCTGAAGCTTTCTTT | CASSVDRASEAFF
- | - | TRBJ2-2 | TRBV7-9 | TGTGCCAGCACCACAAGGTTCAACACCGGGGAGCTGTTTTTT | CASTTRFNTGELFF
- | - | TRBJ2-4 | TRBV28 | TGTGCCAGCAGTTCGGGCAGGGGCAAAAACATTCAGTACTTC | CASSSGRGKNIQYF
- | - | TRBJ1-5 | TRBV4-3 | TGCGCCAGCAGCCAAGATCGGCAACACCTCAATCAGCCCCAGCATTTT | CASSQDRQHLNQPQHF
- | few | TRBJ2-3 | TRBV27 | TGTGCCAGCAGTATAAATCGACAGGCGGGCACAGATACGCAGTATTTT | CASSINRQAGTDTQYF
- | - | TRBJ2-4 | TRBV11-2 | TGTGCCAGCAGCTTAGTGGGTGAAAACATTCAGTACTTC | CASSLVGENIQYF
- | - | TRBJ1-2 | TRBV19 | TGTGCCAGCCAGCCCCGACAGCCACTTGGCTACACCTTC | CASQPRQPLGYTF
- | - | TRBJ2-6 | TRBV29-1 | TGCAGCGTTGCCCCTCGGCTGGCTCACAACGTCCTGACTTTC | CSVAPRLAHNVLTF
TRBD1 | - | TRBJ1-5 | TRBV9 | TGTGCCAGCAGCGGGGGACAGGGTAACAATCAGCCCCAGCATTTT | CASSGGQGNNQPQHF
- | few | TRBJ2-4 | TRBV29-1 | TGCAGCGTTGGTGAAGCCAAAAACATTCAGTACTTC | CSVGEAKNIQYF
TRBD1 | - | TRBJ1-1 | TRBV30 | TGTGCCGGAGACAGGGGGCGGTACACTGAAGCTTTCTTT | CAGDRGRYTEAFF
TRBD1 | - | TRBJ2-1 | TRBV27 | TGTGCCAGCAGTTTTTGGGACAGGGCCTACAATGAGCAGTTCTTC | CASSFWDRAYNEQFF
TRBD1 | - | TRBJ2-7 | TRBV7-2 | TGTGCCAGCAGCCAAAGACAGGGGGGGCCCTACGAGCAGTACTTC | CASSQRQGGPYEQYF
TRBD1 | few | TRBJ1-5 | TRBV2 | TGTGCCAGCAGTGTACAGGGGCTGGTGGGCAATCAGCCCCAGCATTTT | CASSVQGLVGNQPQHF
- | few | TRBJ2-7 | TRBV2 | TGTGCCAGCCGGCGGCAGGGGATGGACGAGCAGTACTTC | CASRRQGMDEQYF
- | - | TRBJ1-3 | TRBV30 | TGTGCCTGGAGTTCCGGGCAGGGGGGAAACACCATATATTTT | CAWSSGQGGNTIYF
TRBD2 | - | TRBJ2-1 | TRBV9 | TGTGCCAGCAGCGGAACCTCCACCAGTACTAGCGGGGGGTACAATGAGCAGTTCTTC | CASSGTSTSTSGGYNEQFF
TRBD2 | - | TRBJ2-1 | TRBV4-1 | TGCGCCAGCAGCCAGGGACTAGCGGGGGGGCTAGGAAATGAGCAGTTCTTC | CASSQGLAGGLGNEQFF
- | - | TRBJ2-7 | TRBV4-2 | TGTGCCAGCAGCCTCCGAACGACACAGGGCCGGACCCTCTCCTACGAGCAGTACTTC | CASSLRTTQGRTLSYEQYF
- | - | TRBJ1-1 | TRBV14 | TGTGCCAGCAGCCAGGGGGAATGGGGTGGCTCTGAAGCTTTCTTT | CASSQGEWGGSEAFF
- | - | TRBJ2-3 | TRBV30 | TGTGCCTGGAGTGTAGGTGGAACAGATACGCAGTATTTT | CAWSVGGTDTQYF